This T cell receptor beta chain was captured in a study of T cell clonotyping in hematopoietic cell transplantation. The study, taken as a whole, reports: Pathologically expanded recipient clonotypes increased progressively from day 30 to day 180 as diversity fell.

The V gene lost 0 bases and the J gene lost 0 bases, with 9 bases spanning the gap. Per the germline V gene, CDR1 is WNHNN and CDR2 is SYGVQD (reference sequence). CDR3 length: 15 amino acids. Worth noting for this clone: Its antigen remains unidentified.

The protocol was immunoSEQ multiplex PCR, while the TCRdb copy is restricted to in-frame clones and leaves out a portion. The sample contains more than 5,500 clones, 86% of which appear only once. The chain recombines TRBV10-1 with TRBJ2-7; D might be TRBD1 (6 bases). This receptor was taken from a female patient aged 50-59 years who had an allogeneic stem cell transplant from an unrelated donor, so the T cells may come from the graft donor. Some clones in this sample may be carry-over from other donors' samples. Sequencing used peripheral blood mononuclear cells, obtained 180 days after allogeneic stem cell transplant. The CDR3 loop reads CASSESRGSSYEQYF. CDR3 sequence (DNA): TGCGCCAGCAGTGAGTCGAGGGGGAGCTCCTACGAGCAGTACTTC.